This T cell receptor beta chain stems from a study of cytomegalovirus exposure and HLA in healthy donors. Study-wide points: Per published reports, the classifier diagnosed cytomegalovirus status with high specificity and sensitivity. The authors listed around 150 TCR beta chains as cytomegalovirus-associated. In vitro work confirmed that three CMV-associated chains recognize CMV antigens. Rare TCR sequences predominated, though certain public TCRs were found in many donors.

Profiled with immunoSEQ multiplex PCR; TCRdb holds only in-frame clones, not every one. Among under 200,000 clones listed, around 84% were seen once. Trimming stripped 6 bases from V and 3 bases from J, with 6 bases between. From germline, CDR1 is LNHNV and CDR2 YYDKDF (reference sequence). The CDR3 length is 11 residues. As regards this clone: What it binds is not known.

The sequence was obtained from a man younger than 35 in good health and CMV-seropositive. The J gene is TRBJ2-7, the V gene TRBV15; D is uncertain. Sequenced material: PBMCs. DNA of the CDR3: TGTGCCACCAGTCCGGGCTACGAGCAGTACTTC. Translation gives CATSPGYEQYF. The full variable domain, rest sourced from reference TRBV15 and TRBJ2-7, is DAMVIQNPRYQVTQFGKPVTLSCSQTLNHNVMYWYQQKSSQAPKLLFHYYDKDFNNEADTPDNFQSRRPNTSFCFLDIRSPGLGDTAMYLCATSPGYEQYFGPGTRLTVT.